These 24 T cell receptor beta chains originate from one sample sequenced in a study of cytomegalovirus exposure and HLA in healthy donors. The PCR employed 60 Vbeta primers together with 13 Jbeta primers. Only in-frame clones appear in the TCRdb table, and some are missing; sequencing was by immunoSEQ multiplex PCR. The data show over 70,000 clones, with more than 75% seen just once and around 2% held by the top ten. Sample: PBMCs. The source is a man aged 18 to 30 in good health and CMV-seronegative.

This sequence joins TRBV10-2 and TRBJ1-5, with a tentative D call TRBD1 (5 bases). The CDR3 is 14 residues long. Germline lookup yields CDR1 WSHSY and CDR2 SAAADI. The V gene lost 2 bases and the J gene lost 11 bases, with 16 bases spanning the gap. Here the CDR3 reads CASSEEFGAAAQHF. CDR3 nucleotides: TGCGCCAGCAGTGAGGAATTTGGGGCCGCAGCCCAGCATTTT.

This chain connects TRBV23-1 to TRBJ2-3; TRBD1 aligns across 8 bases. TRBV23-1 is assigned to the ORF class and has an uncertain function. The CDR3 spans 16 residues. Unmatched junction bases numbered 8, after V lost 5 bases and J lost 1 base. This CDR3 reads CASSVPTGVGTDTQYF. For the CDR3, the DNA is TGCGCCAGCAGTGTACCGACAGGGGTTGGCACAGATACGCAGTATTTT.

The chain combines TRBV5-1 with TRBJ1-4; 8 bases agree with TRBD1. Per germline, CDR1 SGHRS and CDR2 YFSETQ. The trim removed 0 bases at V and 5 bases at J, leaving 6 bases unmatched. This CDR3 contains 16 residues. The CDR3 nucleotides are TGCGCCAGCAGCTTGGTTGGGACAGGTTGGAATGAAAAACTGTTTTTT. Amino acid sequence: CASSLVGTGWNEKLFF.

V is TRBV27 and J is TRBJ2-7; D gene ambiguous. The CDR3 length is 13 residues. Germline V gene data show CDR1 as MNHEY and CDR2 as SMNVEV (reference sequence). V shed 5 bases and J shed 0 bases, with 8 bases lying between them. The CDR3 spells CASSNAVSYEQYF. As DNA, the CDR3 is TGTGCCAGCAGTAATGCAGTCTCCTACGAGCAGTACTTC.

This clone showed up just a few times. This sequence joins TRBV2 and TRBJ2-3, with 8 bases that match TRBD2. Looked up from germline, CDR1 is SNHLY and CDR2 is FYNNEI. V gave up 6 bases and J gave up 6 bases; unmatched junction bases: 5. The CDR3 extends over 13 amino acids. The CDR3 bases are TGTGCCAGCAGCAGCGGGGGATGGGATACGCAGTATTTT. As protein: CASSSGGWDTQYF.

This clone was observed a few times. The chain employs TRBV19 and TRBJ2-2; TRBD2 is a possible D gene (5 bases). Germline V gene lookup returns CDR1 LNHDA and CDR2 SQIVND (reference sequence). This CDR3 contains 15 residues. Trimming cost V 5 bases and J 3 bases, with 13 bases left between them. In DNA, the CDR3 is TGTGCCAGTAGTCAAGCGGAGATCCACACCGGGGAGCTGTTTTTT. As protein: CASSQAEIHTGELFF.

Concerning this clone itself: The junction does not match germline at one end; this may be a read error. The chain couples TRBV7-9 to TRBJ2-5; 15 bases are shared with TRBD2. The CDR3 totals 18 residues. Looked up from germline, CDR1 is SEHNR and CDR2 is FQNEAQ (reference sequence). The CDR3 region is CSSSSTWTSGGATETQYF. CDR3 nucleotides: TGTTCCAGCAGCTCCACCTGGACTAGCGGGGGGGCGACGGAGACCCAGTACTTC.

The chain uses TRBV5-8 and TRBJ2-5; TRBD1 matches 7 bases. The CDR3 is made up of 16 amino acids. J was trimmed by 5 bases and V by 1 base; bases with no gene match: 11. Germline-derived CDR1 and CDR2 are SGHTS and YDEGEE. CDR3 DNA: TGTGCCAGCAGCTTGAACAGGGGCAACCCTTCGGAGACCCAGTACTTC. It yields the protein CASSLNRGNPSETQYF.

This chain uses TRBV2 with TRBJ2-1, with a possible D match to TRBD1 (6 bases). Germline values: CDR1 SNHLY, CDR2 FYNNEI. V lost 8 bases and J 0 bases, leaving 8 bases between the germline ends. The CDR3 spans 13 residues. This CDR3 is CASGQSSYNEQFF. The DNA for the CDR3 is TGTGCCAGCGGACAGAGCTCCTACAATGAGCAGTTCTTC.

The DNA of the CDR3 is TGCGCCAGCAGCCAACAACCAGGGGTTACTGAAGCTTTCTTT. This sequence encodes CASSQQPGVTEAFF. This sequence joins TRBV4-1 and TRBJ1-1; the D gene is possibly TRBD1 (6 bases). The CDR3 is made up of 14 amino acids. The V and J ends lost 2 bases and 5 bases respectively, with 12 bases between them. CDR1 is MGHRA and CDR2 is YSYEKL in the germline V gene.

The chain joins TRBV14 to TRBJ2-7, with TRBD1 matching over 9 bases. The CDR3 spans 17 residues. V shed 3 bases, J shed 6 bases, and the junction held 15 bases outside the gene matches. CDR1 SGHDN and CDR2 FVKESK come from the germline V gene. CDR3 protein: CASSHVTLGQGWAEQYF. The DNA for the CDR3 is TGTGCCAGCAGCCACGTTACCTTGGGACAGGGATGGGCCGAGCAGTACTTC.

The rearrangement links TRBV5-6 to TRBJ2-5; the match to TRBD2 covers 11 bases. The J call may be faulty, since TRBJ2-7 better matches the DNA end. The CDR3 has 14 amino acids. Germline values: CDR1 SGHDT, CDR2 YYEEEE. The CDR3, as DNA: TGTGCCAGCAGCACGGGACTAGCGGACTACGAGCAGTACTTC. Its translation is CASSTGLADYEQYF.

The chain carries TRBV7-2 and TRBJ2-1; D gene uncertain. Trimming removed 4 bases at V and 9 bases at J, with 13 bases between. CDR1 and CDR2 (germline): SGHTA, FQGNSA. The CDR3 covers 13 residues. DNA for the CDR3: TGTGCCAGCAGCTCCTACCTAGGCCGTGAGCAGTTCTTC. Its protein product is CASSSYLGREQFF.

This sequence joins TRBV19 and TRBJ1-6; no firm D call. V was pared by 6 bases and J by 13 bases, with 13 bases between. This CDR3 has 12 amino acids. Per germline, CDR1 LNHDA and CDR2 SQIVND (reference sequence). CDR3 region: CASSPIRAPLHF. For the CDR3, the DNA is TGTGCCAGTAGCCCGATCAGAGCGCCCCTCCACTTT. Looking up the rest from reference TRBV19 and TRBJ1-6 gives the full variable domain: DGGITQSPKYLFRKEGQNVTLSCEQNLNHDAMYWYRQDPGQGLRLIYYSQIVNDFQKGDIAEGYSVSREKKESFPLTVTSAQKNPTAFYLCASSPIRAPLHFGNGTRLTVT.

The chain links TRBV28 to TRBJ2-4; the D gene is possibly TRBD1 (7 bases). Between the trimmed V and J ends, which lost 5 bases and 7 bases, there was a span of 33 bases. The V gene's germline CDR1 is MDHEN and CDR2 SYDVKM. This CDR3 contains 20 residues. The CDR3 is CASSIPAGVWGDSERNIQYF. CDR3 coding DNA: TGTGCCAGCAGTATACCCGCCGGAGTCTGGGGGGACAGCGAAAGGAACATTCAGTACTTC.

The gene calls are TRBV14 and TRBJ2-7; TRBD1 agrees at 10 bases. Trimming at V came to 1 base and at J to 5 bases, leaving 14 bases not matched to a gene. Germline V gene lookup returns CDR1 SGHDN and CDR2 FVKESK. This CDR3 comprises 18 residues. CDR3 residues: CASSQVPGQGYSRDEQYF. The CDR3 nucleotides read TGTGCCAGCAGCCAAGTCCCGGGACAGGGGTACAGCAGGGACGAGCAGTACTTC.

This clone was picked up one time. The chain combines TRBV4-1 with TRBJ1-5; TRBD1 matches at 8 bases. From germline, CDR1 is MGHRA and CDR2 YSYEKL. V lost 4 bases, J lost 5 bases, and 4 bases stayed unmatched. This CDR3 spans 14 amino acids. CDR3 loop: CASSRDRGYQPQHF. The CDR3 bases are TGCGCCAGCAGCCGCGACAGGGGATATCAGCCCCAGCATTTT.

V gene TRBV6-5 combines with J gene TRBJ2-7; 8 nucleotides match TRBD1. V lost 7 bases, J lost 4 bases, and 12 bases stayed unmatched. Looked up from germline, CDR1 is MNHEY and CDR2 is SVGAGI. This CDR3 contains 15 residues. The CDR3 spells CASTLDRGWPYEQYF. As DNA, the CDR3 is TGTGCCAGCACGCTAGACAGGGGTTGGCCTTACGAGCAGTACTTC.

The V call is TRBV5-1, the J call TRBJ1-4; possible D gene TRBD1, 5 bases. Germline V gene lookup returns CDR1 SGHRS and CDR2 YFSETQ. CDR3 length equals 15 residues. Trimming took off 6 bases at V and 0 bases at J, with 12 bases between the two ends. The CDR3 sequence is CASTTGGATNEKLFF. DNA of the CDR3: TGCGCCAGCACCACTGGGGGGGCAACTAATGAAAAACTGTTTTTT.

The J gene is TRBJ1-1, the V gene TRBV7-9, with a tentative D call TRBD1 (5 bases). CDR3 size: 14 residues. Germline CDR1 is SEHNR and CDR2 is FQNEAQ (reference sequence). V dropped 2 bases and J dropped 5 bases, with 12 bases sitting between them. The CDR3 DNA sequence: TGTGCCAGCAGCTTACATGGGGGGGAGACTGAAGCTTTCTTT. Protein sequence: CASSLHGGETEAFF.

The chain employs TRBV19 and TRBJ1-4; tentative D call: TRBD1 (5 bases). Trimming removed 2 bases from V and 4 bases from J, with 8 bases in between. This CDR3 region has 14 residues. The germline V gene has CDR1 LNHDA and CDR2 SQIVND (reference sequence). CDR3 amino acids: CASSIWQGNEKLFF. The CDR3 bases are TGTGCCAGTAGTATATGGCAGGGTAATGAAAAACTGTTTTTT.

The chain carries TRBV4-1 and TRBJ2-3; 8 nucleotides align to TRBD1. V gave up 4 bases and J gave up 4 bases; unmatched junction bases: 7. The CDR3 spans 15 residues. Germline values: CDR1 MGHRA, CDR2 YSYEKL. The CDR3 DNA reads TGCGCCAGCAGCCCGGACAGGGTGTTATCAGATACGCAGTATTTT. The encoded protein is CASSPDRVLSDTQYF.

The rearrangement links TRBV5-4 to TRBJ1-4; TRBD1 matches 9 bases. J lost 5 bases, V lost 3 bases, and 2 bases had no gene match. The CDR3 consists of 14 residues. CDR1 and CDR2 from the germline V gene are SGHNT and YYREEE (reference sequence). CDR3 sequence (DNA): TGTGCCAGCAGCTCGGACAGGGGCAATGAAAAACTGTTTTTT. Its translation is CASSSDRGNEKLFF.

This chain joins TRBV19 and TRBJ1-1; D possibly corresponds to TRBD1 (5 bases). Looked up from germline, CDR1 is LNHDA and CDR2 is SQIVND (reference sequence). This CDR3 is built from 12 residues. Trimming cost V 2 bases and J 7 bases, with 8 bases left between them. CDR3 region: CASSILGDEAFF. The DNA for the CDR3 is TGTGCCAGTAGTATATTAGGGGATGAAGCTTTCTTT.